This record covers a single T cell receptor (beta chain). The missing CDR3 end, 3 residues past where the read stops, is filled in from the germline J gene. This CDR3 is 13 amino acids long. Per germline, CDR1 LNHDA and CDR2 SQIVND (reference sequence). V was trimmed by 5 bases and J by 5 bases, leaving 9 bases between them. Some clones are missing from TCRdb's copy, which holds only in-frame ones; the method was immunoSEQ multiplex PCR. This sample lists roughly 22,000 clones; its ten largest clones have around 3%. This entry is derived from a study of T cells in women clearing cervical HPV infection.

The chain uses TRBV19 and TRBJ2-2; D perhaps matches TRBD1 (6 bases). This TCR came from a woman between 18 and 70 years old with a cervical HPV16 infection that either progressed to CIN3+ or cleared (not recorded which). The sequencing input was blood buffy coat. The CDR3: CASSAQGTGELFF. The DNA read from the CDR3 is TGTGCCAGTAGTGCGCAGGGGACCGGGGAG.